This T cell receptor (beta chain) appears in the sequencing data of a study of regulatory T cells in long-lasting Graves disease. Across the whole study: Patients met the persistent Graves' disease definition after over 5 years of antithyroid drugs with positive TSH receptor antibodies. Study-wide points: TRBV28, TRBJ1-2 and TRBJ2-5 emerged as the favored segments in persistent disease.

Building the TCR beta libraries relied on iRepertoire HTBI primers, and CDR3 regions underwent Arm-PCR. TCRdb re-derived calls from the multiplex PCR reads in MiXCR, one entry per CDR3 protein. The data hold about 660,000 distinct CDR3 sequences, with about 32% observed a single time. Sample time point: persistent/refractory GD, antithyroid drugs over 5 years with positive TRAb. From RNA extracted from PBMCs, the TCR library was made. Diagnoses of Graves' disease were made by American Thyroid Association guidelines. Losses at the gene ends were 4 bases for V and 4 bases for J; bases not matched to a gene: 11. This CDR3 is built from 17 residues. Germline V gene sequence: CDR1 MGHDK, CDR2 SYGVNS. This clonotype was picked up a small number of times. Its antigen is unknown.

Material: peripheral blood mononuclear cells (PBMCs), obtained when the disease was refractory, from a patient treated with antithyroid drugs. The V and J genes are TRBV25-1 and TRBJ2-5; 11 bases are shared with TRBD2. The receptor was derived from a female donor with Graves disease. The CDR3 spells CASSVPRELAGVETQYF. The CDR3, as DNA: TGTGCCAGCAGTGTTCCCCGGGAACTAGCGGGAGTAGAGACCCAGTACTTC.